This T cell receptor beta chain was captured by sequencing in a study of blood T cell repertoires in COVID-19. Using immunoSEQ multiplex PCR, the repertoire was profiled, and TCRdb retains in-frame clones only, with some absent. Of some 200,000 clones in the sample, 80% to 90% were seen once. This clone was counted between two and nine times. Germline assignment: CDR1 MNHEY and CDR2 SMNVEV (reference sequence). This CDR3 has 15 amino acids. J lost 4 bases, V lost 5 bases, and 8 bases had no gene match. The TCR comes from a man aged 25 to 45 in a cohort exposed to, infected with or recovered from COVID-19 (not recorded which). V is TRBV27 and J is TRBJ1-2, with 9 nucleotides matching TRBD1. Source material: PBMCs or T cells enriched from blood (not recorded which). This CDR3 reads CASSRGQGNPYGYTF. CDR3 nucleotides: TGTGCCAGCAGTCGGGGACAGGGTAATCCCTATGGCTACACCTTC.